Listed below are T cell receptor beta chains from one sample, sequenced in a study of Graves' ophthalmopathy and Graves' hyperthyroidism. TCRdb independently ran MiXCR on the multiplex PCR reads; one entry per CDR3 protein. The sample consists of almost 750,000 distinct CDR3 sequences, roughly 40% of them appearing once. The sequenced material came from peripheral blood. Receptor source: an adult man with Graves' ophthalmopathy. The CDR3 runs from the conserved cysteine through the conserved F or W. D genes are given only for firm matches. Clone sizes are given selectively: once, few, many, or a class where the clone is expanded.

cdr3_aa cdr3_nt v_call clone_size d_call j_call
CASDRVGGEETQYF TGTGCCAGCGATAGAGTCGGGGGCGAAGAGACCCAGTACTTC TRBV2 once - TRBJ2-5
CSVDRGGRNTEAFF TGCAGCGTTGACAGGGGAGGAAGGAACACTGAAGCTTTCTTT TRBV29-1 - - TRBJ1-1
CASSYSGDSYEQYF TGTGCCAGCAGCTATAGCGGGGATTCCTACGAGCAGTACTTC TRBV7-8 few TRBD2 TRBJ2-7
CASSPRAVYEQYF TGTGCCAGCAGCCCCAGGGCAGTCTACGAGCAGTACTTC TRBV9 few - TRBJ2-7
CSVEEGGRSLEQYF TGCAGCGTTGAAGAGGGAGGACGGTCGTTAGAGCAGTACTTC TRBV29-1 - - TRBJ2-7
CASSLGRTALSGNTIYF TGTGCCAGCAGCTTGGGTAGGACCGCTCTCTCTGGAAACACCATATATTTT TRBV5-5 - - TRBJ1-3
CASSQDWGRGTGELFF TGTGCCAGCAGCCAAGATTGGGGGAGGGGCACCGGGGAGCTGTTTTTT TRBV7-9 - TRBD2 TRBJ2-2
CASRLWTGGGTNEKLFF TGTGCCAGCAGGCTCTGGACAGGGGGGGGGACTAATGAAAAACTGTTTTTT TRBV7-9 - TRBD1 TRBJ1-4
CASVHDGFNYGYTF TGTGCCAGCGTTCACGACGGATTTAACTATGGCTACACCTTC TRBV2 many - TRBJ1-2
CATRRKDRGSSYEQYF TGTGCCACCCGAAGAAAGGACAGGGGAAGCTCCTACGAGCAGTACTTC TRBV15 many TRBD1 TRBJ2-7
CAGSSPQGRAFF TGTGCCGGCAGTTCCCCGCAGGGGCGAGCTTTCTTT TRBV6-5 - - TRBJ1-1
CASSKGTGGNTEAFF TGTGCCAGCAGCAAAGGGACAGGGGGGAACACTGAAGCTTTCTTT TRBV7-3 - TRBD1 TRBJ1-1
CASRPRGNTEAFF TGTGCCAGCAGGCCAAGGGGGAACACTGAAGCTTTCTTT TRBV4-2 - - TRBJ1-1
CASSLAGTGLNQPQHF TGTGCCAGCAGTTTGGCCGGGACAGGCCTCAATCAGCCCCAGCATTTT TRBV12-3/TRBV12-4 many TRBD1 TRBJ1-5
CASSQGDSSNQPQHF TGCGCCAGCAGCCAAGGAGACAGTAGCAATCAGCCCCAGCATTTT TRBV5-1 - - TRBJ1-5
CASSQGYGYTF TGTGCCAGCAGCCAGGGATATGGCTACACCTTC TRBV9 many - TRBJ1-2
CASSPRTGGRETQYF TGTGCCAGCTCACCGCGGACAGGGGGCCGCGAGACCCAGTACTTC TRBV7-2 - TRBD1 TRBJ2-5
CSAPGTGGISYEQYF TGCAGTGCCCCCGGGACAGGGGGAATCTCCTACGAGCAGTACTTC TRBV20-1 - TRBD1 TRBJ2-7
CATSRGLSHPYEQYF TGCGCCACCAGCAGAGGACTATCACACCCCTACGAGCAGTACTTC TRBV15 - - TRBJ2-7
CASSQEQGQSPLHF TGTGCCAGCAGCCAAGAACAGGGTCAATCACCCCTCCACTTT TRBV14 - - TRBJ1-6
CASSQSGLGQASAFF TGCGCCAGCAGCCAAAGCGGACTGGGCCAGGCATCAGCTTTCTTT TRBV4-1 - - TRBJ1-1
CASSALRSSENTGELFF TGTGCCAGCAGTGCTCTAAGGTCGTCGGAGAACACCGGGGAGCTGTTTTTT TRBV25-1 - - TRBJ2-2
CASSGPQSYEQYF TGCGCCAGCAGCGGACCGCAATCCTACGAGCAGTACTTC TRBV5-1 many - TRBJ2-7
CASSVTGGWTGELFF TGTGCCAGCAGCGTGACAGGGGGTTGGACCGGGGAGCTGTTTTTT TRBV5-5 - TRBD1 TRBJ2-2
CASSWDRLGSCEQYF TGTGCCAGCAGCTGGGACAGGCTCGGCTCCTGCGAGCAGTACTTC TRBV5-4 - TRBD1 TRBJ2-7
CASSQEGRVNTEAFF TGTGCCAGCAGCCAAGAAGGGAGGGTCAACACTGAAGCTTTCTTT TRBV7-9 few - TRBJ1-1
CSATGRGPGGTEAFF TGCAGCGCTACAGGAAGGGGGCCCGGAGGGACTGAAGCTTTCTTT TRBV29-1 many TRBD1 TRBJ1-1
CSVEGLNPEFTEAFF TGCAGCGTTGAAGGGTTAAACCCTGAATTCACTGAAGCTTTCTTT TRBV29-1 many - TRBJ1-1
CASSGTGLATNEKLFF TGTGCCAGCAGTGGGACAGGGCTTGCAACTAATGAAAAACTGTTTTTT TRBV2 - TRBD1 TRBJ1-4
CASSVAPGQNAYEQYF TGTGCCAGCAGCGTAGCCCCCGGGCAAAACGCCTACGAGCAGTACTTC TRBV9 - - TRBJ2-7
CATSSGQENTEAFF TGTGCCACCAGCAGCGGACAGGAGAACACTGAAGCTTTCTTT TRBV15 many TRBD1 TRBJ1-1
CASRLAGDEQYF TGCGCCAGCAGACTAGCGGGAGACGAGCAGTACTTC TRBV10-2 many TRBD2 TRBJ2-7
CASSLRGDNSPLHF TGTGCCAGCAGTTTAAGAGGGGATAATTCACCCCTCCACTTT TRBV25-1 - - TRBJ1-6
CASMTGTNTGELFF TGTGCCAGCATGACAGGGACGAACACCGGGGAGCTGTTTTTT TRBV25-1 - TRBD1 TRBJ2-2
CASSLAGYSQETQYF TGTGCCAGCAGCTTAGCGGGGTACAGCCAAGAGACCCAGTACTTC TRBV7-9 - - TRBJ2-5
CSARTGTINQPQHF TGCAGTGCTAGGACAGGAACAATAAATCAGCCCCAGCATTTT TRBV20-1 - - TRBJ1-5
CASSYSNSFDYTF TGTGCCAGCAGTTACTCTAACAGTTTTGACTACACCTTC TRBV6-5 - - TRBJ1-2
CASSVVQYF TGTGCCAGCAGTGTGGTACAGTACTTC TRBV2 - - TRBJ2-7
CASSPRGQGSPGANVLTF TGTGCCAGTAGTCCCCGAGGACAGGGTAGCCCTGGGGCCAACGTCCTGACTTTC TRBV19 - TRBD1 TRBJ2-6
CASSWGQGGSEQYF TGTGCCAGCAGCTGGGGACAGGGGGGGAGCGAGCAGTACTTC TRBV13 - TRBD1 TRBJ2-7
CASRNRGLGGELFF TGTGCCAGCAGGAACAGGGGGCTTGGCGGGGAGCTGTTTTTT TRBV7-9 few TRBD1 TRBJ2-2
CASSWLPGGGYTEAFF TGTGCCAGCAGCTGGCTACCAGGGGGAGGATACACTGAAGCTTTCTTT TRBV7-9 - TRBD1 TRBJ1-1
CASSDPGQTYEQYF TGTGCCAGCAGTGATCCGGGACAAACCTACGAGCAGTACTTC TRBV6-2/TRBV6-3 many - TRBJ2-7
CSARAGAGANVLTF TGCAGTGCTAGAGCGGGGGCGGGGGCCAACGTCCTGACTTTC TRBV20-1 - - TRBJ2-6
CASSERQIRYSNVLTF TGTGCCAGCAGTGAACGGCAGATCCGGTACTCCAACGTCCTGACTTTC TRBV2 many - TRBJ2-6
CASRIRDTPIVEQYF TGTGCCAGCCGAATCAGGGACACCCCAATTGTTGAGCAGTACTTC TRBV6-5 - - TRBJ2-7
CASRGQGPMRTGELFF TGTGCCAGCAGGGGACAGGGCCCGATGAGGACCGGGGAGCTGTTTTTT TRBV7-9 - TRBD1 TRBJ2-2
CASSPASGGLEQYF TGTGCCAGCAGCCCCGCCTCAGGAGGGCTCGAGCAGTACTTC TRBV5-4 few - TRBJ2-7
CASEPGGMGYEQYF TGTGCCAGCGAACCGGGGGGGATGGGTTACGAGCAGTACTTC TRBV12-3/TRBV12-4 - TRBD2 TRBJ2-7
CASSASDRVAGELFF TGTGCCAGCAGTGCCTCCGACAGGGTGGCCGGGGAGCTGTTTTTT TRBV25-1 many TRBD1 TRBJ2-2
CASSMDPQRELFF TGTGCCAGTAGTATGGACCCGCAACGGGAGCTGTTTTTT TRBV19 few - TRBJ2-2
CASSLLSDEKLFF TGTGCCAGCAGCTTACTTTCGGACGAAAAACTGTTTTTT TRBV7-9 many - TRBJ1-4
CASSLAGKGGQQYF TGTGCCAGCAGTTTAGCGGGGAAAGGAGGCCAGCAGTACTTC TRBV12-3/TRBV12-4 - - TRBJ2-7
CASSLDPSPTYEQYF TGTGCCAGCAGCTTAGACCCCAGTCCTACCTACGAGCAGTACTTC TRBV11-2 - - TRBJ2-7
CASSYSGNRDRYGYTF TGTGCCAGCAGTTACTCGGGGAACAGGGATCGCTATGGCTACACCTTC TRBV10-3 - - TRBJ1-2